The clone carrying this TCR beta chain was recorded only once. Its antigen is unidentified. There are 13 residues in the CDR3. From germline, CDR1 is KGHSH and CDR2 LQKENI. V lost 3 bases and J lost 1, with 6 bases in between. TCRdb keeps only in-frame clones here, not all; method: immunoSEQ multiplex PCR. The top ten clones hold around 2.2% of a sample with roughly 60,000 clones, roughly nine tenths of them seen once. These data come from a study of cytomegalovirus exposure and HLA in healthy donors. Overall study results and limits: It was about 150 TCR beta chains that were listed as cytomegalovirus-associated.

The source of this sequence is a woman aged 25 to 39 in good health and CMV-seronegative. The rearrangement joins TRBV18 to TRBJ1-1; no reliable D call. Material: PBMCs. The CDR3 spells CASSPAGNTEAFF. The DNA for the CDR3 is TGTGCCAGCTCACCGGCAGGGAACACTGAAGCTTTCTTT.